What follows describes a single T cell receptor beta chain. Original processing notes: Nucleated cell counts were estimated from reference gene primer amplification. Assay used: immunoSEQ multiplex PCR; TCRdb lists only in-frame clones, some missing. V, J and clone size were drawn from that table, and D and trimming were deduced from the DNA. This table has some 140,000 clones, roughly 83% appearing once. Germline CDR1 is MNHEY and CDR2 is SVGAGI. With 5 bases clipped from V and 3 bases from J, the junction kept 7 bases outside the gene matches. This CDR3 is built from 14 residues. The source of the sample is a study of blood T cell repertoires in COVID-19. Study-level background: Some COVID-19 samples were acute and others convalescent; all came from the United States, Italy and Spain. The cDNA or gDNA used as material had been derived from T cells, B-cell-depleted T cells, or PBMCs.

This clonotype originated in a man in his sixties with acute or convalescent COVID-19. The genes are TRBV6-5 and TRBJ2-7; 7 positions match TRBD1. Sequences were obtained from peripheral blood. Here the CDR3 DNA reads TGTGCCAGCAGTCGAGGACAGGCCAACTACGAGCAGTACTTC. Translation: CASSRGQANYEQYF.